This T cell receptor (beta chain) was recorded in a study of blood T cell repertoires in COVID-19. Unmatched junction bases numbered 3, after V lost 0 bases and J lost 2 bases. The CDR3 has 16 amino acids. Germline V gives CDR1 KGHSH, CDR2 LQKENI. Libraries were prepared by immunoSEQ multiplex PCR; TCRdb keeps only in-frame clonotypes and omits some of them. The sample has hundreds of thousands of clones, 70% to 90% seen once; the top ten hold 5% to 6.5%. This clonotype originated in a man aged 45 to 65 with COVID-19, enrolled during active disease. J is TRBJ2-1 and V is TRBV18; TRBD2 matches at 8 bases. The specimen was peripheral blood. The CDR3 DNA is TGTGCCAGCTCACCACCGAGCGGGGGCGCCTACAATGAGCAGTTCTTC. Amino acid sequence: CASSPPSGGAYNEQFF.